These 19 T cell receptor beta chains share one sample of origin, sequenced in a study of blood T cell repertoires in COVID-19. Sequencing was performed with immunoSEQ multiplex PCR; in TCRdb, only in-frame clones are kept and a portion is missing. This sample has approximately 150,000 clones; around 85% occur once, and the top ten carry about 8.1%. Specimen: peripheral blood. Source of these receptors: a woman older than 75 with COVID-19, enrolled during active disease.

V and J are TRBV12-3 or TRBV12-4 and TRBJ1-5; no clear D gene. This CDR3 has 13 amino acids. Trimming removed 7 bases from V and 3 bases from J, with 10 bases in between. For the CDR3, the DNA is TGTGCCAGCATGCGGGCCGTCAATCAGCCCCAGCATTTT. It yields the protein CASMRAVNQPQHF.

CDR3 amino acids: CASSLAPGTGGSGNTIYF. In DNA, the CDR3 is TGCGCCAGCAGCTTGGCCCCTGGGACAGGGGGCTCTGGAAACACCATATATTTT. This chain uses TRBV5-1 with TRBJ1-3, with TRBD1 identical over 11 bases. This CDR3 region has 18 residues. The V gene's germline CDR1 is SGHRS and CDR2 YFSETQ. J lost 0 bases, V lost 0 bases, and 5 bases had no gene match.

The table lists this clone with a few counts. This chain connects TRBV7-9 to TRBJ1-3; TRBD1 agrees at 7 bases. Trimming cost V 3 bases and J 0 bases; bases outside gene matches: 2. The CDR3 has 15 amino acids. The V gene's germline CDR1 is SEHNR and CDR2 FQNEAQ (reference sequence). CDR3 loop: CASSLRTGSGNTIYF. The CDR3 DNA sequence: TGTGCCAGCAGCTTGAGGACAGGCTCTGGAAACACCATATATTTT.

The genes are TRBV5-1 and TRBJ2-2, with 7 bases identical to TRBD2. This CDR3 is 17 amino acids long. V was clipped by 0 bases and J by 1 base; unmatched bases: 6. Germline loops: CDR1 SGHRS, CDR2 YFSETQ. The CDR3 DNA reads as TGCGCCAGCAGCTTGGGGGGACTACTAGGGAACACCGGGGAGCTGTTTTTT. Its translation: CASSLGGLLGNTGELFF.

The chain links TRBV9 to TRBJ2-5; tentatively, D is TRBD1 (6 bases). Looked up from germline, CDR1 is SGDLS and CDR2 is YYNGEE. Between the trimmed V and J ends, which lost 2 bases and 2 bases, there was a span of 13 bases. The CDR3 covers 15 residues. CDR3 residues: CASSVTGSGQETQYF. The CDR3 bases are TGTGCCAGCAGCGTCACAGGGTCGGGACAAGAGACCCAGTACTTC.

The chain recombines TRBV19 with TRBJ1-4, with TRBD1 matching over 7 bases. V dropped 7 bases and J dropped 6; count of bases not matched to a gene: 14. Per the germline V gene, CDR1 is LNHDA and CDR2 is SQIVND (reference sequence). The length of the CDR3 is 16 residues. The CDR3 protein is CASKRDSLPTDEKLFF. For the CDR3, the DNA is TGTGCCAGTAAAAGGGACAGCCTCCCCACCGATGAAAAACTGTTTTTT. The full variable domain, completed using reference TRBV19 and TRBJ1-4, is DGGITQSPKYLFRKEGQNVTLSCEQNLNHDAMYWYRQDPGQGLRLIYYSQIVNDFQKGDIAEGYSVSREKKESFPLTVTSAQKNPTAFYLCASKRDSLPTDEKLFFGSGTQLSVL.

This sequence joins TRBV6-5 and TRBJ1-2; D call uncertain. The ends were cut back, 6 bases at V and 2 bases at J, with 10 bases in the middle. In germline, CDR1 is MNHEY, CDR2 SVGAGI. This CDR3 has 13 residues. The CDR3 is CASSWEVNYGYTF. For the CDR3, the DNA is TGTGCCAGCAGCTGGGAGGTCAACTATGGCTACACCTTC.

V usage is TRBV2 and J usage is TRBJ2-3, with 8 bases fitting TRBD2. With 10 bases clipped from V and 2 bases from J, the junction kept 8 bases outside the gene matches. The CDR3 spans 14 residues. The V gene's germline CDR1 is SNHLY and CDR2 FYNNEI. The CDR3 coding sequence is TGTGCCAACGGACGACTAGCGATCACAGATACGCAGTATTTT. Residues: CANGRLAITDTQYF. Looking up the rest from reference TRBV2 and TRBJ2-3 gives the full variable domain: EPEVTQTPSHQVTQMGQEVILRCVPISNHLYFYWYRQILGQKVEFLVSFYNNEISEKSEIFDDQFSVERPDGSNFTLKIRSTKLEDSAMYFCANGRLAITDTQYFGPGTRLTVL.

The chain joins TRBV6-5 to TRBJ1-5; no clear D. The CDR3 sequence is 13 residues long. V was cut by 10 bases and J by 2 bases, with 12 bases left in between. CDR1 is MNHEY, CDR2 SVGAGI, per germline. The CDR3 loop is CAMGREGNQPQHF. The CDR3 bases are TGTGCCATGGGGAGGGAGGGCAATCAGCCCCAGCATTTT.

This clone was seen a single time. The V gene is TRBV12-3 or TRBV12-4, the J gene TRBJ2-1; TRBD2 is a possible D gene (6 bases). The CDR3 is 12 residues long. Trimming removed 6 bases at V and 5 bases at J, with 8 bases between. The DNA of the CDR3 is TGTGCCAGCAGCCCGGGAGACAATGAGCAGTTCTTC. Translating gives CASSPGDNEQFF.

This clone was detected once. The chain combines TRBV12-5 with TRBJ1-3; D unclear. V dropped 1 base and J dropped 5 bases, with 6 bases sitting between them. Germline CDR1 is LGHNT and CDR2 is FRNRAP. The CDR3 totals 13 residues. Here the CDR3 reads CASGLDGRNTIYF. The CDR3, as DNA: TGTGCTAGTGGTTTGGACGGTAGAAACACCATATATTTT. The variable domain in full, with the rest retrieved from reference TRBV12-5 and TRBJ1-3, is DARVTQTPRHKVTEMGQEVTMRCQPILGHNTVFWYRQTMMQGLELLAYFRNRAPLDDSGMPKDRFSAEMPDATLATLKIQPSEPRDSAVYFCASGLDGRNTIYFGEGSWLTVV.

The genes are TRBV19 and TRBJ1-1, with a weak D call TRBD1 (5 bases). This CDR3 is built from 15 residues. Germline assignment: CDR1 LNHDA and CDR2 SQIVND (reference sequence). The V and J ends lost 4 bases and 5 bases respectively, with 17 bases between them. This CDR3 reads CASSTTPQGGTEAFF. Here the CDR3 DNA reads TGTGCCAGTAGTACGACTCCCCAGGGAGGGACTGAAGCTTTCTTT. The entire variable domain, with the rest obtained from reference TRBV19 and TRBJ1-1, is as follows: DGGITQSPKYLFRKEGQNVTLSCEQNLNHDAMYWYRQDPGQGLRLIYYSQIVNDFQKGDIAEGYSVSREKKESFPLTVTSAQKNPTAFYLCASSTTPQGGTEAFFGQGTRLTVV.

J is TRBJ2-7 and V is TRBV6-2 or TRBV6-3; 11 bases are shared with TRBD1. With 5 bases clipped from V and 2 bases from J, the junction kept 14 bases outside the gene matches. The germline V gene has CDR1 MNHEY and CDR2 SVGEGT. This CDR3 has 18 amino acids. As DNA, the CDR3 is TGTGCCAGCAGTAACCCGGGACAGGGGGGGGACCCAGCCTACGAGCAGTACTTC. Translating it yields CASSNPGQGGDPAYEQYF.

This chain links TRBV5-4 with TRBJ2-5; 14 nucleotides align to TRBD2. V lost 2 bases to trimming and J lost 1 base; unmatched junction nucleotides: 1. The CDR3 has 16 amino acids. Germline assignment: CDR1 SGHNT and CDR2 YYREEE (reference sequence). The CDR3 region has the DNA TGTGCCAGCAGCTTAGGACTAGCGGGGGGCCAAGAGACCCAGTACTTC. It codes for CASSLGLAGGQETQYF.

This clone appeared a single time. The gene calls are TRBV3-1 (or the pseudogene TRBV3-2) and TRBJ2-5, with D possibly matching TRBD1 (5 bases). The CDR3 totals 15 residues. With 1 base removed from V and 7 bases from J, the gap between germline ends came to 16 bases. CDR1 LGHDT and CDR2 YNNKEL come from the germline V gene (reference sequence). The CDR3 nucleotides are TGTGCCAGCAGCCAAGTTATGGGATCCCAGGGGACCCAGTACTTC. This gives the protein CASSQVMGSQGTQYF.

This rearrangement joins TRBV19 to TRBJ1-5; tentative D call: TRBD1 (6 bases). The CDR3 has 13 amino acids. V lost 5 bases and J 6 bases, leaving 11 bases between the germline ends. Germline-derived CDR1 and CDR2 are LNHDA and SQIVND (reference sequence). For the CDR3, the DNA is TGTGCCAGTAGTGTACAGGGTAGTCAGCCCCAGCATTTT. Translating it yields CASSVQGSQPQHF.

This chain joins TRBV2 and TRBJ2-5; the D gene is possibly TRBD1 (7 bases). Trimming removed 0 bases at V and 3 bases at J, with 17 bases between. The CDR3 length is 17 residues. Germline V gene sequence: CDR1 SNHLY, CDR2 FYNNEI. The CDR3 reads CASSEAGRRGLEETQYF. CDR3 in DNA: TGTGCCAGCAGTGAAGCAGGTCGGAGGGGGCTGGAAGAGACCCAGTACTTC.

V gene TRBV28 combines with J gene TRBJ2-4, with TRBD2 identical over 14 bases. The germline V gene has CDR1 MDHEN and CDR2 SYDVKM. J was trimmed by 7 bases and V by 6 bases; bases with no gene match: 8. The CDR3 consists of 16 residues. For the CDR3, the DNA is TGTGCCAGCAGCCCTGGACTAGCGGGAGGATGGAACATTCAGTACTTC. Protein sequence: CASSPGLAGGWNIQYF.

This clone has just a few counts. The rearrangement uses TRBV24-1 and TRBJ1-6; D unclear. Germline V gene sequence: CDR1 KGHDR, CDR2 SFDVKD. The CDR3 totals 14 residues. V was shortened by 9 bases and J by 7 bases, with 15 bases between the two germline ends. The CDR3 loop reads CATADLVLNSPLHF. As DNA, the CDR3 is TGTGCCACCGCTGATTTGGTCCTCAATTCACCCCTCCACTTT.